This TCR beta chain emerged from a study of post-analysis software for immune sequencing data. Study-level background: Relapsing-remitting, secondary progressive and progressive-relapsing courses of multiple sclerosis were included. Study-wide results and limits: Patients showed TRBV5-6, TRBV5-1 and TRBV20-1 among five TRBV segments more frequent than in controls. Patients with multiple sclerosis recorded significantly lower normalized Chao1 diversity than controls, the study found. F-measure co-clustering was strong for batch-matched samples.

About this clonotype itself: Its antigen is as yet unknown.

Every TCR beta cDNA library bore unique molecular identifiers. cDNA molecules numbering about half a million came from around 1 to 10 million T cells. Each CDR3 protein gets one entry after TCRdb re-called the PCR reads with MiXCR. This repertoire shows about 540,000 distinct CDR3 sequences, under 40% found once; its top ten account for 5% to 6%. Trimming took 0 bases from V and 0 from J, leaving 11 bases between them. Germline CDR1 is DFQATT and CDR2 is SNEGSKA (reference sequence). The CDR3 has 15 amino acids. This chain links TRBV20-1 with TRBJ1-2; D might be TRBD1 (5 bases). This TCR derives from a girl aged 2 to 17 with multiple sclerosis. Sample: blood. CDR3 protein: CSARDPGGANYGYTF. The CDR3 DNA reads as TGCAGTGCTAGAGATCCTGGGGGAGCTAACTATGGCTACACCTTC.